The present T cell receptor beta chain was sequenced within a study of T cell repertoires in cytomegalovirus infection. MiXCR was run by TCRdb on the reads, yielding one entry per CDR3 protein. This sample has around 770,000 distinct CDR3 sequences; roughly 29% occur once, and the top ten carry 10% to 15%. A word on this clonotype: Its cognate antigen is unknown.

The germline CDR1 and CDR2 sequences are SGHAT and FQNNGV. This CDR3 is 15 amino acids long. The V end was cut by 2 bases, the J end by 4 bases, with 12 bases between. The material sequenced was cultured CD8+ T cells from PBMCs, taken from culture after CMV antigen stimulation. The V call is TRBV11-2, the J call TRBJ2-1; D is ambiguous. The TCR comes from a human donor in good health (CMV status not recorded). Some clones in this sample may be carry-over from other donors' samples. CDR3 nucleotides: TGTGCCAGCAGCTTAATTTCATGGAGATACAATGAGCAGTTCTTC. It encodes CASSLISWRYNEQFF.